This T cell receptor beta chain is drawn from a study of blood T cell repertoires in COVID-19. Background on the study: The origin of the acute and convalescent COVID-19 samples was the United States, Italy and Spain. PBMCs, B-cell-depleted T cells, or T cells provided the cDNA or gDNA that made up the material.

The CDR3 covers 15 residues. Germline V gives CDR1 SGDLS, CDR2 YYNGEE. With V trimmed by 0 bases and J by 0 bases, 1 base remained unmatched. Seattle patient enrollment occurred during active infection, with longitudinal follow-up thereafter. In the authors' workflow: Counts of nucleated cells, estimated from reference gene primer amplification, were obtained. Assay used: immunoSEQ multiplex PCR; TCRdb lists only in-frame clones, some missing. The V and J calls and clone size were taken over from that table, and D and trimming were inferred from the DNA. The sample yields roughly 200,000 clones, about 88% seen once.

This chain links TRBV9 with TRBJ2-7; 9 bases agree with TRBD2. The source of this sequence is a man aged 50 or older with COVID-19, enrolled during active disease. Sequenced: peripheral blood. In nucleotides, the CDR3 is TGTGCCAGCAGCGTAGCTAGCGGGGACTCCTACGAGCAGTACTTC. Translated, it gives CASSVASGDSYEQYF.